The 27 T cell receptor beta chains presented below share a single source sample, sequenced in a study of PD-1 blockade in classical Hodgkin lymphoma. Measured with immunoSEQ multiplex PCR; TCRdb has only the in-frame clones, and not every one. Of some 25,000 clones listed, approximately 81% are singletons. Relapse was seen in all patients after autologous stem cell transplantation, and brentuximab vedotin exposure was variable. The source material was peripheral blood mononuclear cells (PBMCs), sampled before the second cycle of nivolumab. The receptors shown here come from a human donor with classical Hodgkin lymphoma.

V is TRBV6-5 and J is TRBJ1-1; tentatively, D is TRBD1 (6 bases). The germline CDR1 and CDR2 sequences are MNHEY and SVGAGI. V dropped 2 bases and J dropped 11 bases, with 15 bases sitting between them. There are 13 residues in the CDR3. For the CDR3, the DNA is TGTGCCAGCAGTTACCATCAGGGGCTGGGGGCTTTCTTT. This translates into CASSYHQGLGAFF.

V is TRBV25-1 and J is TRBJ2-4; 7 bases agree with TRBD2. Germline CDR1 is MGHDK and CDR2 is SYGVNS. J gave up 2 bases and V 3 bases, and 10 bases lay outside the gene matches. CDR3 length: 17 amino acids. The CDR3: CASSEGGYSGTKNIQYF. CDR3 bases: TGTGCCAGCAGTGAGGGGGGGTATTCGGGAACCAAAAACATTCAGTACTTC.

This clone was seen a handful of times. The chain is built from TRBV19 and TRBJ1-2, with D maybe TRBD1 (6 bases). Germline V CDR1 and CDR2: LNHDA, SQIVND (reference sequence). The CDR3 extends over 11 amino acids. V lost 7 bases to trimming and J lost 5 bases, with 8 bases between them. The CDR3 reads CASTTGYGYTF. For the CDR3, the DNA is TGTGCCAGTACTACAGGGTATGGCTACACCTTC. Variable domain in full (rest from reference TRBV19 and TRBJ1-2): DGGITQSPKYLFRKEGQNVTLSCEQNLNHDAMYWYRQDPGQGLRLIYYSQIVNDFQKGDIAEGYSVSREKKESFPLTVTSAQKNPTAFYLCASTTGYGYTFGSGTRLTVV.

This clone occurred a few times. V usage is TRBV6-6 and J usage is TRBJ1-1; D unclear. The CDR3 length is 14 residues. Germline CDR1 MNHNY, CDR2 SVGAGI (reference sequence). V was shortened by 0 bases and J by 5 bases, with 10 bases between the two germline ends. The CDR3 DNA is TGTGCCAGCAGTTACTCAGGGAAGAGAACTGAAGCTTTCTTT. Its translation is CASSYSGKRTEAFF.

The chain is built from TRBV6-1 and TRBJ2-1, with TRBD2 as a possible D gene (6 bases). Trimming shortened V by 3 bases and J by 6 bases, and 12 bases separated the two germline ends. CDR3 length: 14 amino acids. Germline V gene lookup returns CDR1 MNHNS and CDR2 SASEGT. This CDR3 reads CASSEPGLRNEQFF. CDR3 nucleotides: TGTGCCAGCAGTGAGCCGGGACTTCGCAATGAGCAGTTCTTC.

This chain connects TRBV19 to TRBJ2-2; possibly TRBD1 or TRBD2 for D (5 bases each). CDR3 length: 14 residues. Per the germline V gene, CDR1 is LNHDA and CDR2 is SQIVND (reference sequence). V lost 6 bases, J lost 5 bases, and 13 bases lay in between. The CDR3 sequence is CASSYQGRTGELFF. In nucleotides, the CDR3 is TGTGCCAGTAGCTACCAGGGACGGACCGGGGAGCTGTTTTTT.

This sequence joins TRBV29-1 and TRBJ2-5; unclear D gene. This CDR3 region has 12 residues. Germline V lookup: CDR1 SQVTM, CDR2 ANQGSEA. Between the trimmed V and J ends, which lost 8 bases and 4 bases, there was a span of 14 bases. CDR3 protein: CSTMALGETQYF. The CDR3 bases are TGCAGCACCATGGCTTTGGGAGAGACCCAGTACTTC. The full variable domain, rest sourced from reference TRBV29-1 and TRBJ2-5, is SAVISQKPSRDICQRGTSLTIQCQVDSQVTMMFWYRQQPGQSLTLIATANQGSEATYESGFVIDKFPISRPNLTFSTLTVSNMSPEDSSIYLCSTMALGETQYFGPGTRLLVL.

The V and J genes are TRBV2 and TRBJ1-2; 8 bases are a match to TRBD1. This CDR3 has 14 amino acids. The V and J ends lost 6 bases and 5 bases, in that order; junction bases with no gene match: 8. The germline CDR1 and CDR2 sequences are SNHLY and FYNNEI. This CDR3 reads CASRPGQGGYGYTF. The CDR3 DNA reads as TGTGCCAGCAGGCCCGGACAGGGAGGATATGGCTACACCTTC.

The chain couples TRBV6-5 to TRBJ1-1; 8 nucleotides agree with TRBD1. The V gene end was trimmed by 4 bases and the J gene end by 4 bases; junction bases not matched to a gene: 8. Per germline, CDR1 MNHEY and CDR2 SVGAGI. The CDR3 totals 15 residues. The chain's CDR3 is CASSFLGDRSTEAFF. The CDR3 DNA reads as TGTGCCAGCAGTTTTTTAGGGGACAGGTCCACTGAAGCTTTCTTT.

The CDR3 sequence: CASSVDGDRDRAQFF. The DNA for the CDR3 is TGTGCCAGCAGCGTAGATGGCGATCGAGACAGGGCCCAGTTCTTC. The chain uses TRBV9 and TRBJ2-1; 7 bases are a match to TRBD1. The germline gives CDR1 SGDLS, CDR2 YYNGEE. Trimming took 0 bases from V and 13 from J; bases not matched to a gene: 13. The CDR3 consists of 15 residues.

This chain connects TRBV29-1 to TRBJ2-7; no clear D gene. This CDR3 comprises 12 residues. Per germline, CDR1 SQVTM and CDR2 ANQGSEA. V lost 7 bases and J 2 bases, leaving 12 bases between the germline ends. The CDR3 region is CSAGAGAYEQYF. DNA for the CDR3: TGCAGCGCCGGAGCTGGGGCCTACGAGCAGTACTTC.

The chain employs TRBV7-2 and TRBJ2-5, with 9 bases fitting TRBD2. Per the germline V gene, CDR1 is SGHTA and CDR2 is FQGNSA. V shed 0 bases, J shed 1 base, and the junction held 6 bases outside the gene matches. The length of the CDR3 is 17 residues. The CDR3 coding sequence is TGTGCCAGCAGCTTAGCGGCGGGAGCGGGGGGCCAAGAGACCCAGTACTTC. Amino acids: CASSLAAGAGGQETQYF.

J is TRBJ2-2 and V is TRBV10-3; TRBD1 agrees at 7 bases. The germline V gene encodes CDR1 ENHRY and CDR2 SYGVKD. CDR3 size: 14 residues. The V and J ends lost 2 bases and 7 bases, in that order; junction bases with no gene match: 4. This CDR3 reads CAISEGQVGGELFF. CDR3 coding DNA: TGTGCCATCAGTGAGGGACAGGTTGGCGGGGAGCTGTTTTTT.

The chain links TRBV5-1 to TRBJ1-1; TRBD1 matches 7 bases. J lost 6 bases, V lost 2 bases, and 4 bases had no gene match. The CDR3 is made up of 13 amino acids. The V gene's germline CDR1 is SGHRS and CDR2 YFSETQ. The CDR3 DNA follows: TGCGCCAGCAGCTTTCAGGGGGAAGCTGAAGCTTTCTTT. Protein: CASSFQGEAEAFF.

The V gene is TRBV2, the J gene TRBJ1-4, with a weak D call TRBD1 (6 bases). The V end lost 6 bases, the J end lost 6 bases, and 14 bases lay between the germline ends. CDR1 and CDR2 (germline): SNHLY, FYNNEI. The CDR3 is made up of 14 amino acids. The CDR3 DNA follows: TGTGCCAGCAGATCGGGGAGGGGGGATGAAAAACTGTTTTTT. Translated: CASRSGRGDEKLFF.

The sample holds one count of this clone. This rearrangement joins TRBV18 to TRBJ1-2, with a weak D call TRBD1 (5 bases). This CDR3 is 13 amino acids long. CDR1 and CDR2 from the germline V gene are KGHSH and LQKENI. V gave up 6 bases and J gave up 8 bases, with 16 bases separating them. The CDR3 DNA is TGTGCCAGCTCCTTGGACAACGTCGGAGGCTACACCTTC. This encodes CASSLDNVGGYTF.

The chain couples TRBV7-2 to TRBJ1-1, with D possibly being TRBD1 (5 bases). The V gene's germline CDR1 is SGHTA and CDR2 FQGNSA. The CDR3 contains 15 residues. The V and J ends lost 0 bases and 0 bases respectively, with 8 bases between them. The CDR3 sequence is CASSLAGRVNTEAFF. The CDR3 DNA reads as TGTGCCAGCAGCTTAGCTGGCAGGGTGAACACTGAAGCTTTCTTT.

The chain has TRBV30 and TRBJ1-1; D ambiguous. Between the trimmed V and J ends, which lost 3 bases and 2 bases, there was a span of 16 bases. The CDR3 has 15 amino acids. CDR1 and CDR2 (germline): GTSNPN, SVGIG (reference sequence). The CDR3 is CAWRKGFEANTEAFF. The CDR3 DNA follows: TGTGCCTGGAGGAAAGGGTTTGAAGCAAACACTGAAGCTTTCTTT.

The chain recombines TRBV4-3 with TRBJ1-5; 7 positions agree with TRBD1. Unmatched junction bases numbered 4, after V lost 2 bases and J lost 0 bases. This CDR3 has 16 amino acids. The V gene's germline CDR1 is LGHNA and CDR2 YSLEER. The CDR3: CASSQSTGSSNQPQHF. The CDR3 DNA follows: TGCGCCAGCAGCCAATCGACAGGGTCTAGCAATCAGCCCCAGCATTTT.

The CDR3 protein is CASSLTVLNTEAFF. The CDR3 region has the DNA TGCGCCAGCAGCTTGACGGTATTGAACACTGAAGCTTTCTTT. V usage is TRBV5-1 and J usage is TRBJ1-1; unclear D gene. Trimming removed 1 base at V and 0 bases at J, with 7 bases between. The CDR3 sequence is 14 residues long. CDR1 is SGHRS, CDR2 YFSETQ, per germline.

Judged by abundance, this clone is medium-sized. CDR3 protein: CASSFGAWGYTF. CDR3 nucleotides: TGTGCCAGCAGCTTCGGGGCTTGGGGCTACACCTTC. J is TRBJ1-2 and V is TRBV7-9; D is perhaps TRBD1 (5 bases). The V end lost 3 bases, the J end lost 8 bases, and 10 bases lay between the germline ends. The germline gives CDR1 SEHNR, CDR2 FQNEAQ (reference sequence). The CDR3 is 12 residues long.

V usage is TRBV5-4 and J usage is TRBJ1-5; the D is unclear. Germline V lookup: CDR1 SGHNT, CDR2 YYREEE (reference sequence). The CDR3 runs 13 residues. V was trimmed by 2 bases and J by 7 bases, leaving 10 bases between them. CDR3 bases: TGTGCCAGCAGCTTTGGTGAGGGCCAGCCCCAGCATTTT. Amino acids: CASSFGEGQPQHF.

The J gene is TRBJ1-3, the V gene TRBV6-1, with D possibly matching TRBD1 (5 bases). Per the germline V gene, CDR1 is MNHNS and CDR2 is SASEGT. Trimming removed 8 bases at V and 4 bases at J, with 12 bases between. This CDR3 comprises 13 residues. The CDR3 spells CASCAGPGNTIYF. The CDR3, as DNA: TGTGCCAGCTGCGCAGGGCCCGGAAACACCATATATTTT.

V usage is TRBV5-6 and J usage is TRBJ2-5; no clear D. The V end lost 4 bases, the J end lost 6 bases, and 13 bases lay between the germline ends. The CDR3 contains 13 residues. CDR1 and CDR2 from the germline V gene are SGHDT and YYEEEE. The CDR3 DNA follows: TGTGCCAGCAGCCCCCCCCTGGGCCAGACCCAGTACTTC. The encoded protein is CASSPPLGQTQYF.

This clone was observed a single time. DNA of the CDR3: TGTGCAAGTCGCTTAGTCGGGGCCGAGGGCTACACCTTC. Its protein is CASRLVGAEGYTF. The chain employs TRBV12-2 and TRBJ1-2. TRBV12-2 is labeled a pseudogene. This CDR3 is 13 amino acids long.

The chain carries TRBV6-1 and TRBJ1-2; D remains unclear. CDR1 MNHNS and CDR2 SASEGT come from the germline V gene. V shed 1 base and J shed 6 bases, with 18 bases lying between them. The CDR3 is made up of 16 amino acids. This chain's CDR3 is CASSEDSAARLNGYTF. The CDR3 DNA follows: TGTGCCAGCAGTGAAGATTCGGCAGCTCGGCTTAATGGCTACACCTTC.

This sequence joins TRBV7-2 and TRBJ2-3, with D possibly being TRBD1 or TRBD2 (5 bases each). Germline V gene data show CDR1 as SGHTA and CDR2 as FQGNSA. With 0 bases removed from V and 2 bases from J, the gap between germline ends came to 21 bases. This CDR3 is 19 amino acids long. The CDR3 nucleotides read TGTGCCAGCAGCTTAGCGCTCCATGGACCGGGGACCGTCACAGATACGCAGTATTTT. Protein sequence: CASSLALHGPGTVTDTQYF.